This T cell receptor (beta chain) derives from a study of vaccination and CD4 T cells after COVID-19. Study-level information: The post-COVID sampling time was a median about 95 days after diagnosis, ranging from 35 to 161. Median time from second vaccine dose to sampling was less than 85 days (14 to 241).

From the PCR reads, TCRdb called clonotypes with MiXCR, one entry per CDR3 protein. The data show 26,000 or so distinct CDR3 sequences, about 50% seen once. Indicated time point: late sampling 161 to 241 days after vaccination in a few convalescent patients. Germline V CDR1 and CDR2: MDHEN, SYDVKM. Trimming took 1 base from V and 2 from J, leaving 13 bases between them. The CDR3 length is 16 residues. The receptor's source is a human donor who had recovered from COVID-19. The sequencing used CD4+ T cells from blood, collected about 7 months after SARS-CoV-2 vaccination. The V gene is TRBV28, the J gene TRBJ2-3, with D possibly TRBD1 on 5 matching bases. The DNA of the CDR3 is TGTGCCAGCAGTTTATATGGGATGGGGCACACAGATACGCAGTATTTT. Its protein is CASSLYGMGHTDTQYF.